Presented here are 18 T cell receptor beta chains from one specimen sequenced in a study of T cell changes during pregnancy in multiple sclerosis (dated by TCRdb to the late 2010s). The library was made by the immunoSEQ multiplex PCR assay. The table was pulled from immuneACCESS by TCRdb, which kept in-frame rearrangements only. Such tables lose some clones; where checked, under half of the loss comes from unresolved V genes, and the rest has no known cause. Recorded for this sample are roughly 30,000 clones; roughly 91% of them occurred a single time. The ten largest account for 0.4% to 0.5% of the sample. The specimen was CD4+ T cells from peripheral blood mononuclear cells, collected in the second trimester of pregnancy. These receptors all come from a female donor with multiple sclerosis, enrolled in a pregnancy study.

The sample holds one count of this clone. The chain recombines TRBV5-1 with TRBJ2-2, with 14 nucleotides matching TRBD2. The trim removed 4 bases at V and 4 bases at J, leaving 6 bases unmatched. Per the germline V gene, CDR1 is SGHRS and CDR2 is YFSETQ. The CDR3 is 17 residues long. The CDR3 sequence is CASSRGLAGAGTGELFF. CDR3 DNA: TGCGCCAGCAGCAGGGGACTAGCGGGAGCGGGCACCGGGGAGCTGTTTTTT.

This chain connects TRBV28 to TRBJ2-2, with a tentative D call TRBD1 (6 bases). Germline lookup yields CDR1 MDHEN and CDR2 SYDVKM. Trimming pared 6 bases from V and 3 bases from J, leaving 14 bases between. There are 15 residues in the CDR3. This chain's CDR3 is CASRSGHGHTGELFF. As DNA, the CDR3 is TGTGCCAGCAGATCGGGACACGGGCACACCGGGGAGCTGTTTTTT.

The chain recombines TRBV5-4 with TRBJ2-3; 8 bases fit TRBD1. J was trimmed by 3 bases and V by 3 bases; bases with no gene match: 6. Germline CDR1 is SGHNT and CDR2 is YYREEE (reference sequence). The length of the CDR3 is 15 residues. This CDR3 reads CASSSSRQGTDTQYF. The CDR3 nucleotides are TGTGCCAGCAGCTCTTCAAGACAGGGGACAGATACGCAGTATTTT.

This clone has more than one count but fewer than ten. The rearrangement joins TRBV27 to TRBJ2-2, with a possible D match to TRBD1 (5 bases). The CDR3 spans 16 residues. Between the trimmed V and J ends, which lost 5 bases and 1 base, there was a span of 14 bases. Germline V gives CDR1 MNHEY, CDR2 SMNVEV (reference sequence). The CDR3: CASSLRQTLNTGELFF. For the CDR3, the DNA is TGTGCCAGCAGTCTACGACAGACCCTGAACACCGGGGAGCTGTTTTTT.

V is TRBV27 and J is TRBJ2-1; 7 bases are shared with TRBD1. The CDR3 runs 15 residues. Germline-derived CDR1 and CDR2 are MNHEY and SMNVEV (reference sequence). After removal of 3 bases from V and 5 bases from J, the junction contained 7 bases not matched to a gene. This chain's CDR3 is CASSFRQGLNNEQFF. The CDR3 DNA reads TGTGCCAGCAGTTTCAGACAGGGCCTCAACAATGAGCAGTTCTTC.

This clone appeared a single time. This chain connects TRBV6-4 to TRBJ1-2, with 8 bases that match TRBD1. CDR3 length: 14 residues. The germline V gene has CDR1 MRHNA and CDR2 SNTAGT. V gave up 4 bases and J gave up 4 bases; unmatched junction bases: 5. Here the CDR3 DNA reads TGTGCCAGCAGTGCTACAGGGGGGAGCTATGGCTACACCTTC. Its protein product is CASSATGGSYGYTF.

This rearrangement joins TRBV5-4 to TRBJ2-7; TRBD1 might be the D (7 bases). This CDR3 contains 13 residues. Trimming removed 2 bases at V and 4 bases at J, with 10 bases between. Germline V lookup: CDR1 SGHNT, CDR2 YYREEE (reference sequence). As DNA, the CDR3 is TGTGCCAGCAGCTTACAGGGGAGGTACGAGCAGTACTTC. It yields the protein CASSLQGRYEQYF.

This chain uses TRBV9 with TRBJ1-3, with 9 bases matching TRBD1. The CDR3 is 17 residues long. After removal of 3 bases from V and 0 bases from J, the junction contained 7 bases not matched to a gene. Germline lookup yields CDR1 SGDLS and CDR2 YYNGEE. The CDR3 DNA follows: TGTGCCAGCAGCGCAAGGGGGACAGGGTCCTCTGGAAACACCATATATTTT. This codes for CASSARGTGSSGNTIYF.

The CDR3 DNA reads TGCGCCAGCAGCTTGGGACTAGCGGGAGGTGTCGGGGAGCTGTTTTTT. Its translation is CASSLGLAGGVGELFF. This chain connects TRBV5-1 to TRBJ2-2; 13 bases line up with TRBD2. The V and J ends lost 0 bases and 7 bases, in that order; junction bases with no gene match: 3. This CDR3 is 16 amino acids long. Per germline, CDR1 SGHRS and CDR2 YFSETQ.

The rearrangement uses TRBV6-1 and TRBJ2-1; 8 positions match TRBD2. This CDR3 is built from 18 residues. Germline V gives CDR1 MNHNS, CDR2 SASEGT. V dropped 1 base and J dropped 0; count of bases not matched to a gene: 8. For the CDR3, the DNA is TGTGCCAGCAGTGAAGGGATTGGGAGCGGGAGCTCCTACAATGAGCAGTTCTTC. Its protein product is CASSEGIGSGSSYNEQFF.

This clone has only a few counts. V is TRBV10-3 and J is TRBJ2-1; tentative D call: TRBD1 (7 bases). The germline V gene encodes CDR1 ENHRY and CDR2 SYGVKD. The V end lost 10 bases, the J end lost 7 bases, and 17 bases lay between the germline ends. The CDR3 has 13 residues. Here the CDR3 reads CASGTARGNEQFF. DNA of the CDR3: TGTGCCAGCGGGACAGCCCGAGGAAATGAGCAGTTCTTC.

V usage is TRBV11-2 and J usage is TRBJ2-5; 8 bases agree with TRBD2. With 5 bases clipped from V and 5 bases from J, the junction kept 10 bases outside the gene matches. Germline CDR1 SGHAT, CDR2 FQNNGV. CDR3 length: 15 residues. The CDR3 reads CASSIVSGGVETQYF. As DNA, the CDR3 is TGTGCCAGCAGCATAGTGTCGGGAGGGGTCGAGACCCAGTACTTC.

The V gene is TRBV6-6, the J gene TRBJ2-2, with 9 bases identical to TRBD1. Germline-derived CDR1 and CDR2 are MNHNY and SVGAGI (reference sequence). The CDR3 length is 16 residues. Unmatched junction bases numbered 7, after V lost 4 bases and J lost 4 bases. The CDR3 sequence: CASSFTGGLGTGELFF. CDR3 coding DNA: TGTGCCAGCAGTTTTACAGGGGGCTTGGGCACCGGGGAGCTGTTTTTT.

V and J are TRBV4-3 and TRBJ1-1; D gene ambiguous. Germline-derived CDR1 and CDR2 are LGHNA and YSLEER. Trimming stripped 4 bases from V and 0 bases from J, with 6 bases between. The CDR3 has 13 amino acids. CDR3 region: CASSRAMNTEAFF. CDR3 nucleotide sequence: TGCGCCAGCAGCCGGGCAATGAACACTGAAGCTTTCTTT.

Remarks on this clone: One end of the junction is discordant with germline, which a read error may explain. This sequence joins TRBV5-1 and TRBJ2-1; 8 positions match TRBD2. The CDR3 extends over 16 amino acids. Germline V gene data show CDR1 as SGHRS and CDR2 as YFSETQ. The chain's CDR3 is CASSFSGGRSYDEQFF. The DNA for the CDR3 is TGCGCCAGCAGCTTTTCTGGCGGGAGGTCCTACGATGAGCAGTTCTTC.

The CDR3 spells CASSQDWGGRGATDTQYF. DNA for the CDR3: TGTGCCAGCAGCCAAGACTGGGGGGGTCGGGGAGCCACAGATACGCAGTATTTT. The chain has TRBV4-2 and TRBJ2-3; 7 positions match TRBD2. The CDR3 has 18 amino acids. Trimming cost V 0 bases and J 2 bases; bases outside gene matches: 11. Germline V gives CDR1 LGHNA, CDR2 YNFKEQ.

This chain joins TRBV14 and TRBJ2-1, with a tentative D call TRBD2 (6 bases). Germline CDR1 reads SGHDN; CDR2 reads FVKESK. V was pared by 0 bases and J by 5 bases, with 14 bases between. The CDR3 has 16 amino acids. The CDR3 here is CASSQEKWGGNNEQFF. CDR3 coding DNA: TGTGCCAGCAGCCAAGAGAAGTGGGGCGGGAACAATGAGCAGTTCTTC.

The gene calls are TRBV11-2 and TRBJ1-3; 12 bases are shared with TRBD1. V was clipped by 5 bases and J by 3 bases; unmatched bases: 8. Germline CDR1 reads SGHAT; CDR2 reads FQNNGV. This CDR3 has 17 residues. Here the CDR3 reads CASSGTGTGGFGNTIYF. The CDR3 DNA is TGTGCCAGCAGCGGCACCGGGACAGGGGGCTTTGGAAACACCATATATTTT.